This is a list of T cell receptor beta chains from one sample in a study of T cells expressing NK-cell markers. After re-calling the 5' RACE reads, TCRdb lists one entry per CDR3 protein, DNA absent. The sample yields 250,000 to 300,000 distinct CDR3 sequences, of which the top ten take up approximately 0.41%. Sequenced material: blood T cells: a sorted CD56 or NKG2C T cell subset, CD4+ or CD8+ T cells, or bulk PBMC T cells (not recorded which). The receptors come from a man in his late teens or twenties in good health. The CDR3 runs from the conserved cysteine through the conserved F or W. The order of the fields is J gene, V gene, CDR3 protein.

J: TRBJ2-3
V: TRBV29-1
CDR3: CSVATSGTSGRATDTQYF

J: TRBJ2-1
V: TRBV5-1
CDR3: CASSLVTPGPYNEQFF

J: TRBJ2-3
V: TRBV9
CDR3: CASSGRSGSIADTQYF

J: TRBJ1-1
V: TRBV5-6
CDR3: CASSLVLRENTEAFF

J: TRBJ1-1
V: TRBV5-1
CDR3: CASSLGDTEAFF

J: TRBJ2-6
V: TRBV19
CDR3: CASYPGPTTGANVLTF

J: TRBJ1-5
V: TRBV12-3/TRBV12-4
CDR3: CATSPAMNQPQHF

J: TRBJ2-3
V: TRBV27
CDR3: CASSLDVGRPDTQYF

J: TRBJ2-1
V: TRBV30
CDR3: CASLADTDGEQFF

J: TRBJ2-1
V: TRBV18
CDR3: CASSPTSGGFPSSYNEQFF

J: TRBJ2-3
V: TRBV29-1
CDR3: CSVFVDSDTQYF

J: TRBJ2-7
V: TRBV5-1
CDR3: CASSLERGDEQYF

J: TRBJ2-1
V: TRBV4-3
CDR3: CASSQESRDRGFSWQFF

J: TRBJ2-5
V: TRBV6-5
CDR3: CASSYPNLAGGPRKTQYF

J: TRBJ2-3
V: TRBV20-1
CDR3: CSASEWDRRTDTQYF

J: TRBJ2-2
V: TRBV30
CDR3: CAWGDRGRGTGELFF

J: TRBJ2-3
V: TRBV14
CDR3: CASSPIGAAGAQYF

J: TRBJ2-5
V: TRBV15
CDR3: CATSTRTSRNQYF

J: TRBJ1-6
V: TRBV6-2/TRBV6-3
CDR3: CASSSEGTSNSPLHF

J: TRBJ2-3
V: TRBV21-1
CDR3: CASSKFRGGTDTQYF

J: TRBJ2-5
V: TRBV29-1
CDR3: CSVGDSFQETQYF

J: TRBJ2-1
V: TRBV2
CDR3: CASRHPRGNEQFF

J: TRBJ2-5
V: TRBV5-1
CDR3: CASSRDPDSTQYF

J: TRBJ1-4
V: TRBV29-1
CDR3: CSAVRGANEKLFF

J: TRBJ2-1
V: TRBV12-3/TRBV12-4
CDR3: CASSFESRQGQFF

J: TRBJ2-1
V: TRBV20-1
CDR3: CSASPTGLYNEQFF

J: TRBJ2-1
V: TRBV12-3/TRBV12-4
CDR3: CASSFLEKNNEQFF

J: TRBJ2-3
V: TRBV5-1
CDR3: CASSFSGDDTQYF